The entry that follows covers one T cell receptor (beta chain) sequence. The antigen remains undetermined. A modified ARM-PCR protocol with three rounds of nested PCR amplified TCRbeta. One entry per CDR3 protein results from TCRdb running MiXCR on the multiplex PCR reads. This sample has 100,000 to 120,000 distinct CDR3 sequences, with 84% found just once. The CDR3 loop spans 14 amino acids. RNA was extracted from bulk tissue without any cell sorting. The record originates from a study of tumor and adjacent non-tumor tissue in lung cancer. Study in general: The cohort had around twelve adenocarcinoma, a couple of squamous cell and 1 small cell patients.

Points from the study as a whole: Normal lung showed higher cumulative top 100 clone frequency than tumor. Tumor tissue had significantly higher TCR diversity than normal lung.

Sequenced sample: lung tumor tissue. The V call is TRBV12-3 or TRBV12-4, the J call TRBJ2-7, with 7 bases matching TRBD2. This TCR was recovered from a man between 65 and 85 years old with non-small cell lung cancer. The CDR3 protein is CDNSPREAIYEQYF. CDR3 coding DNA: TGTGACAACAGTCCCCGGGAGGCGATCTACGAGCAGTACTTC.